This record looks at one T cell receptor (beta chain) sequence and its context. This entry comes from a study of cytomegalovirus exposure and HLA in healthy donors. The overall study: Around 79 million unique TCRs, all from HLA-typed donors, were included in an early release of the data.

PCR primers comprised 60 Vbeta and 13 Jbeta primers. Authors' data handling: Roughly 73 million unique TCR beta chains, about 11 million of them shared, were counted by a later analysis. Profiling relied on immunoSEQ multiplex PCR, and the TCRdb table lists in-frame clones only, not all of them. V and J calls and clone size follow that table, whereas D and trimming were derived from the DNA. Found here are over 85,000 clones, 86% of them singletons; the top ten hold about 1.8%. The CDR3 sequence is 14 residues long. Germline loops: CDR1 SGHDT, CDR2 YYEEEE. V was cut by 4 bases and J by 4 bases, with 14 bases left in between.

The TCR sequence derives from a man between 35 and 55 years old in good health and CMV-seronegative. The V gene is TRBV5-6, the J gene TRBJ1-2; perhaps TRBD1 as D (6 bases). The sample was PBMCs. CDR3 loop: CASSPGGQFYGYTF. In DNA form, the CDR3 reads TGTGCCAGCAGCCCGGGGGGGCAGTTCTATGGCTACACCTTC.